Shown below are 25 T cell receptor beta chains from a single sample sequenced in a study of response to subunit inactivated influenza vaccine (dated by TCRdb to 2017 to 2018). The library came from RT-PCR. Sequenced using an Illumina HiSeq 2500. The public reads were run again by TCRdb, first through fastp at Q25 and then through MiXCR, and only productive beta chains were kept. A single entry per CDR3 protein holds the most common genes and DNA from its merged rows. In this sample the table shows 500,000 to 600,000 distinct CDR3 sequences, roughly 12% of which occur a single time. The ten largest clones take up approximately 10% of the sample. This sample comprised PBMCs from blood, obtained on the day of vaccination. Source of these receptors: a middle-aged man who received an inactivated influenza vaccine. Donor details come from another sample of the same person, matched by shared clones.

There are many counts of this clonotype. The chain joins TRBV4-2 to TRBJ2-7, with D perhaps TRBD1 (6 bases). Germline V gene lookup returns CDR1 LGHNA and CDR2 YNFKEQ. V was clipped by 4 bases and J by 0 bases, with 13 bases between them. The CDR3 has 15 residues. The CDR3 DNA reads TGTGCCAGCAGCCGTAACAGGGCATCCTCCTACGAGCAGTACTTC. This codes for CASSRNRASSYEQYF.

This clonotype was seen more than once but under ten times. This chain connects TRBV20-1 to TRBJ1-2, with TRBD1 matching 8 bases. V trimming: 6 bases; J trimming: 4 bases; junction bases outside the gene matches: 10. The germline V gene encodes CDR1 DFQATT and CDR2 SNEGSKA (reference sequence). This CDR3 region has 14 residues. CDR3 DNA sequence: TGCAGTGCGGATCAGGGGGCGCAAGGCTATGGCTACACCTTC. This encodes CSADQGAQGYGYTF.

In DNA form, the CDR3 reads TGCAGTGCTAGAGTACCGGGAGTAAGGAATGAGCAGTTCTTC. It is translated as CSARVPGVRNEQFF. The rearrangement links TRBV20-1 to TRBJ2-1, with TRBD2 as a possible D gene (6 bases). Germline values: CDR1 DFQATT, CDR2 SNEGSKA (reference sequence). Trimming left V 1 base short and J 7 bases short, with 14 bases between. The length of the CDR3 is 14 residues.

This chain links TRBV12-3 or TRBV12-4 with TRBJ1-6; 10 nucleotides agree with TRBD1. Trimming removed 6 bases from V and 10 bases from J; junction bases left unmatched: 9. This CDR3 spans 15 amino acids. The CDR3 DNA is TGTGCCAGCAGACCCGGGACAGGGGTTGTCTCACCCCTCCACTTT. It specifies CASRPGTGVVSPLHF.

This clonotype has ten or more counts. The chain links TRBV29-1 to TRBJ2-1, with D maybe TRBD2 (5 bases). This CDR3 has 14 residues. V lost 6 bases to trimming and J lost 2 bases, with 14 bases between them. CDR1 and CDR2 from the germline V gene are SQVTM and ANQGSEA. The CDR3 bases are TGCAGCGTGCGGGTGGGTACGGCCTACAATGAGCAGTTCTTC. Its translation is CSVRVGTAYNEQFF.

This clonotype was picked up many times. This rearrangement joins TRBV5-1 to TRBJ2-5; D is uncertain. V lost 0 bases and J 3 bases, leaving 6 bases between the germline ends. The V gene's germline CDR1 is SGHRS and CDR2 YFSETQ. This CDR3 has 13 residues. The CDR3: CASSLGREETQYF. For the CDR3, the DNA is TGCGCCAGCAGCTTGGGTAGAGAAGAGACCCAGTACTTC.

The chain uses TRBV7-9 and TRBJ2-5; D gene unclear. Deletions cut 8 bases from V and 5 bases from J, with 12 bases between. The CDR3 is made up of 12 amino acids. CDR1 is SEHNR and CDR2 is FQNEAQ in the germline V gene (reference sequence). CDR3 region: CASGDDGETQYF. The CDR3 region has the DNA TGTGCCAGCGGAGACGACGGGGAGACCCAGTACTTC.

The V gene is TRBV4-2, the J gene TRBJ2-1; D is ambiguous. The CDR3 consists of 15 residues. From germline, CDR1 is LGHNA and CDR2 YNFKEQ. V was trimmed by 0 bases and J by 4 bases, leaving 10 bases between them. The CDR3 DNA follows: TGTGCCAGCAGCCAAGATCGAGCCTGGTACAATGAGCAGTTCTTC. Its translation is CASSQDRAWYNEQFF.

The chain has TRBV7-9 and TRBJ1-2, with D unresolved. Germline V CDR1 and CDR2: SEHNR, FQNEAQ (reference sequence). This CDR3 contains 14 residues. Deletions cut 2 bases from V and 8 bases from J, with 15 bases between. CDR3 sequence: CASSLISAQFGYTF. Here the CDR3 DNA reads TGTGCCAGCAGCTTAATTTCAGCCCAGTTCGGCTACACCTTC.

This clonotype was seen at least ten times. This chain links TRBV12-3 or TRBV12-4 with TRBJ2-1; D perhaps matches TRBD2 (5 bases). Trimming stripped 3 bases from V and 6 bases from J, with 9 bases between. The CDR3 loop spans 13 amino acids. For the CDR3, the DNA is TGTGCCAGCAGTTTTGGGAGAATCAATGAGCAGTTCTTC. It yields the protein CASSFGRINEQFF.

This clonotype was recorded a few times. The V and J genes are TRBV15 and TRBJ2-7; 7 nucleotides match TRBD2. The CDR3 has 17 amino acids. Germline CDR1 reads LNHNV; CDR2 reads YYDKDF (reference sequence). V shed 0 bases and J 3 bases; nucleotides not matched to a gene: 11. The CDR3 coding sequence is TGTGCCACCAGCAGAGATCACGGCGAAGCGGGACGCTACGAGCAGTACTTC. Its protein is CATSRDHGEAGRYEQYF.

In this sample, this clonotype turned up once. A single base separates this from a much larger clone, so it may be a read error. This chain uses TRBV6-7 with TRBJ2-1; 16 bases match TRBD2. TRBV6-7 carries the ORF label, with uncertain function. This CDR3 region has 19 residues. The CDR3 DNA reads TGTACCAGCTGTTCAGGGACTAGCGGGAGGGCCAGGTCCTACAATGAGCAGTTCTTC. Encoded protein: CTSCSGTSGRARSYNEQFF.

The rearrangement uses TRBV6-1 and TRBJ2-7, with unresolved D. Trimming cost V 6 bases and J 9 bases, with 21 bases left between them. The CDR3 consists of 14 residues. Germline CDR1 MNHNS, CDR2 SASEGT. In DNA, the CDR3 is TGTGCCAGCAGCCGTGACACCGCCGGTACGAGGCAGTACTTC. Its protein product is CASSRDTAGTRQYF.

This clonotype was detected a few times. The J gene is TRBJ2-7, the V gene TRBV3-1; 7 nucleotides match TRBD1. V lost 4 bases and J lost 6; bases outside the gene matches: 9. This CDR3 comprises 14 residues. CDR1 and CDR2 from the germline V gene are LGHDT and YNNKEL (reference sequence). The CDR3 coding sequence is TGTGCCAGCAGCCCCACCGGGACAGTTTCCGAGCAGTACTTC. It codes for CASSPTGTVSEQYF.

Only a few counts were recorded for this clonotype. For the CDR3, the DNA is TGTGCCAGCAGCCAAGAATTGGGGGCCATACAAGAGACCCAGTACTTC. Protein sequence: CASSQELGAIQETQYF. The chain recombines TRBV3-1 with TRBJ2-5, with D possibly being TRBD1 (6 bases). Germline assignment: CDR1 LGHDT and CDR2 YNNKEL (reference sequence). Trimming left V 0 bases short and J 2 bases short, with 13 bases between. CDR3 length equals 16 residues.

V is TRBV12-3 or TRBV12-4 and J is TRBJ2-5, with 12 nucleotides matching TRBD2. The ends lost 3 bases at V and 6 bases at J; junction bases unmatched: 5. The CDR3 spans 15 residues. CDR3 in amino acids: CASSFLAGGPQTQYF. CDR3 nucleotide sequence: TGTGCCAGCAGTTTTCTAGCGGGAGGGCCGCAGACCCAGTACTTC.

The chain is built from TRBV12-3 or TRBV12-4 and TRBJ2-7; no clear D gene. The CDR3 length is 13 residues. V was shortened by 5 bases and J by 6 bases, with 14 bases between the two germline ends. CDR3 sequence reads: CASSPHLRTEQYF. CDR3 bases: TGTGCCAGCAGTCCCCACCTCCGGACCGAGCAGTACTTC.

A few counts support this clonotype. The CDR3 DNA reads TGCAGTGCTAGTACGACTAGCGGGAGCAATGAGCAGTTCTTC. Translation gives CSASTTSGSNEQFF. V is TRBV20-1 and J is TRBJ2-1, with 12 bases fitting TRBD2. The ends lost 3 bases at V and 6 bases at J; junction bases unmatched: 3. The CDR3 loop spans 14 amino acids. CDR1 is DFQATT and CDR2 is SNEGSKA in the germline V gene (reference sequence).

V usage is TRBV5-1 and J usage is TRBJ1-1; D uncertain. V was pared by 0 bases and J by 10 bases, with 13 bases between. CDR1 SGHRS and CDR2 YFSETQ come from the germline V gene. The CDR3 totals 13 residues. CDR3 in amino acids: CASSLAGEGPAFF. The DNA of the CDR3 is TGCGCCAGCAGCTTGGCCGGGGAGGGCCCAGCTTTCTTT. The entire variable domain, with the rest obtained from reference TRBV5-1 and TRBJ1-1, is as follows: KAGVTQTPRYLIKTRGQQVTLSCSPISGHRSVSWYQQTPGQGLQFLFEYFSETQRNKGNFPGRFSGRQFSNSRSEMNVSTLELGDSALYLCASSLAGEGPAFFGQGTRLTVV.

This clonotype came up a few times. The rearrangement uses TRBV6-6 and TRBJ1-1; D gene ambiguous. CDR1 is MNHNY and CDR2 is SVGAGI in the germline V gene (reference sequence). V was cut by 2 bases and J by 4 bases, with 2 bases left in between. This CDR3 spans 11 amino acids. The CDR3 spells CASSYSTEAFF. The CDR3 coding sequence is TGTGCCAGCAGTTACAGCACTGAAGCTTTCTTT.

This clonotype appeared a few times. The rearrangement links TRBV12-3 or TRBV12-4 to TRBJ1-2; D is unresolved. The CDR3 runs 11 residues. Trimming removed 5 bases from V and 8 bases from J, with 9 bases in between. The DNA for the CDR3 is TGTGCCAGCAGTCGACTTAGGGGCTACACCTTC. Its translation is CASSRLRGYTF.

This clonotype was observed a few times. This sequence joins TRBV6-2 or TRBV6-3 and TRBJ2-1; 9 bases agree with TRBD2. CDR3 length: 15 residues. Trimming at V came to 5 bases and at J to 8 bases, leaving 10 bases not matched to a gene. CDR1 and CDR2 (germline): MNHEY, SVGEGT. DNA for the CDR3: TGTGCCAGCAGTGATCGACAGGGCGGGGGGGATGAGCAGTTCTTC. Its translation is CASSDRQGGGDEQFF.

This clonotype was seen many times. The chain combines TRBV7-2 with TRBJ1-1; D ambiguous. Germline values: CDR1 SGHTA, CDR2 FQGNSA. Trimming cost V 4 bases and J 2 bases, with 14 bases left between them. CDR3 length: 15 amino acids. The CDR3 nucleotides read TGTGCCAGCAGCTATACCACCGGGTCCAACACTGAAGCTTTCTTT. Translating gives CASSYTTGSNTEAFF.

The chain couples TRBV11-1 to TRBJ2-1, with 8 positions matching TRBD1. The germline V gene has CDR1 SGHAT and CDR2 FQDESV (reference sequence). The CDR3 has 18 amino acids. After removal of 0 bases from V and 0 bases from J, the junction contained 7 bases not matched to a gene. CDR3 sequence reads: CASSLAHDRGYSYNEQFF. The CDR3 nucleotides are TGTGCCAGCAGCTTAGCCCACGACAGGGGCTACTCCTACAATGAGCAGTTCTTC.

In this sample, this clonotype turned up a few times. J is TRBJ1-2 and V is TRBV27; unclear D gene. V lost 5 bases, J lost 7 bases, and 17 bases lay in between. The CDR3 runs 14 residues. Germline V gene lookup returns CDR1 MNHEY and CDR2 SMNVEV (reference sequence). The CDR3 bases are TGTGCCAGCAGTCCGCTGTCCAAGTACGGTGGCTACACCTTC. The encoded protein is CASSPLSKYGGYTF.